Below, one T cell receptor (beta chain) is given with its context. These data come from a study of cytomegalovirus exposure and HLA in healthy donors. Study in general: About 85 million unique TCR sequences came from HLA-typed donors in an early release.

PCR was performed using 60 Vbeta and 13 Jbeta primers. Clones were read by immunoSEQ multiplex PCR, and TCRdb kept only the in-frame ones, dropping some. Of about 130,000 clones in the sample, about 80% were seen once. Nominally healthy donors provided the samples, though records likely missed some immune exposures. The CDR3 is 13 residues long. Germline trimming cut 7 bases from V and 7 bases from J; bases unmatched to any gene: 9. Germline V CDR1 and CDR2: MNHEY, SVGAGI. The sequencing sample was made of PBMCs. This clonotype was sampled from a man aged 25-40 years in good health and CMV-seropositive. The chain is built from TRBV6-5 and TRBJ1-1, with 7 bases identical to TRBD1. For the CDR3, the DNA is TGTGCCAGCATGCCCTCGGGGACAGTTGAAGCTTTCTTT. Encoded protein: CASMPSGTVEAFF.